This T cell receptor (beta chain) is drawn from a study of beta chain features in type 1 diabetes. J lost 2 bases, V lost 4 bases, and 7 bases had no gene match. Germline V CDR1 and CDR2: MGHRA, YSYEKL. The CDR3 sequence is 15 residues long. Of the isolated RNA, all was reverse transcribed, and so the sequenced material was expressed TCRB transcripts. The protocol was immunoSEQ multiplex PCR, while the TCRdb copy is restricted to in-frame clones and leaves out a portion. The data contain around 140,000 clones, about 9.7% of them singletons. In its sample, this clone was seen a few times. The receptor's source is a woman between 35 and 50 years old in good health. Sequencing used central memory CD4+ T cells from blood. The genes are TRBV4-1 and TRBJ2-5; 7 bases agree with TRBD1. The CDR3 region has the DNA TGCGCCAGCAGCCCCGGGACAGTACCTCAAGAGACCCAGTACTTC. Protein sequence: CASSPGTVPQETQYF.